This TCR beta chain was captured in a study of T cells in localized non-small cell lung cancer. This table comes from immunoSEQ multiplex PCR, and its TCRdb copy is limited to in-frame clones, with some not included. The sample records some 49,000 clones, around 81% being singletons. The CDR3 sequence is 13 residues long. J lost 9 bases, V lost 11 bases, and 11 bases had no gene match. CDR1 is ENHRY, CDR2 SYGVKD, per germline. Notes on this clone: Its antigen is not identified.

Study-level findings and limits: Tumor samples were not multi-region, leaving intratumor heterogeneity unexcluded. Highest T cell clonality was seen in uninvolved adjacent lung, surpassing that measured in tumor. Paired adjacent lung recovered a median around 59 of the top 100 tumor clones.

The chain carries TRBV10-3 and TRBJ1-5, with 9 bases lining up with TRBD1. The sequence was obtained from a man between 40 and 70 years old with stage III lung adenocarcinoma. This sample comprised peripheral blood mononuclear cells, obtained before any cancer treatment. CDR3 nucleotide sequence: TGTGCCCCTAGGACAGGGGCCTATCGGCCCCAGCATTTT. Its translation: CAPRTGAYRPQHF.